This paragraph reports one TCR beta chain. The target antigen is unknown. The data are from a study of PD-L1 blockade in urothelial cancer. The overall study: The study recovered a median of about 140,000 T cells per blood sample.

Time point meaning: peripheral blood 6 weeks after treatment start. TCRdb's table, derived via immunoSEQ multiplex PCR, lists solely in-frame clones and lacks some. The table shows around 69,000 clones, with approximately 89% occurring only once. Overall study results and limits: Below-median blood TCR clonality before treatment forecast better survival. Patients with durable benefit had greater blood expansion of tumor-associated TCR clones 3 weeks into treatment.

V was clipped by 5 bases and J by 2 bases, with 10 bases between them. The CDR3 is 14 residues long. Germline-derived CDR1 and CDR2 are MGHDK and SYGVNS. The specimen was PBMCs, collected around atezolizumab (anti-PD-L1) treatment. The receptor was derived from a woman older than 75 with urothelial cancer. The chain couples TRBV25-1 to TRBJ1-5; D is uncertain. In DNA, the CDR3 is TGTGCCAGCAGTTCGGAGGTGGGCAATCAGCCCCAGCATTTT. Protein product: CASSSEVGNQPQHF.